This TCR beta chain was documented in a study of CD8 T cells in ankylosing spondylitis. Points from the study as a whole: For ankylosing spondylitis blood, a TCR beta motif of under ten highly homologous variants appeared characteristic. Matched ankylosing spondylitis synovial fluid reportedly contained a significantly enriched population of disease-linked clones.

This clonotype was detected many times. Its specificity is unknown. Per germline, CDR1 LNHNV and CDR2 YYDKDF (reference sequence). CDR3 length: 17 residues. Trimming left V 0 bases short and J 7 bases short, with 21 bases between. Libraries for TCR beta were made by quantitative 5'-RACE with molecular barcodes. A single record per CDR3 protein comes from TCRdb applying MiXCR to the 5' RACE reads. Of around 130,000 distinct CDR3 sequences in the sample, about 13% were seen once. Sequenced material: blood, either unsorted or a sorted T cell fraction (not recorded which). V and J are TRBV15 and TRBJ1-2, with D perhaps matching TRBD1 (6 bases). The receptor was derived from a female donor with ankylosing spondylitis or in good health (not recorded which). The CDR3 spells CATSRDKGGKGAGGYTF. The CDR3 nucleotides read TGTGCCACCAGCAGAGATAAGGGGGGCAAAGGGGCTGGTGGCTACACCTTC.